This T cell receptor beta chain originates from a study of T cells in Graves' hyperthyroidism and ophthalmopathy. Duration under 3 months, a NOSPECS grade of at least 4, and a Clinical Activity Score of at least 3 characterized the ophthalmopathy patients. Uncontrolled infection, other autoimmune disease, pregnancy or lactation barred patients from enrollment. Orbital computed tomography, thyroid ultrasound, serum thyroxine and TRAb, and clinical symptoms together informed the diagnoses. TCR beta CDR3 regions were amplified from RNA transcripts. An initial round of RT-PCR targeting the TCR CDR3 relied on the HTBI primer set. TCRdb re-called the multiplex PCR reads with MiXCR, one entry per CDR3 protein. The repertoire includes 330,000 or so distinct CDR3 sequences, 18% of them detected once, and around a sixth sits in the top ten. The germline gives CDR1 SGHAT, CDR2 FQNNGV. The junction had 4 bases not matched to a gene; V was cut back by 5 bases and J by 3 bases. This CDR3 has 14 amino acids.

This clonotype appeared many times. What it binds is unknown. Study-wide results and limits: Most expanded thyroid clonotypes above 0.001 recurred in blood.

This chain uses TRBV11-2 with TRBJ2-7; 10 nucleotides line up with TRBD1. Sequenced: blood. This TCR was sampled from a middle-aged woman with Graves' ophthalmopathy. The CDR3 sequence: CASSRDRGFYEQYF. The CDR3 DNA reads TGTGCCAGCAGCAGGGACAGGGGCTTCTACGAGCAGTACTTC.